This T cell receptor beta chain emerged from a study of shared clonotypes between healthy human individuals (dated by TCRdb to 2020 to 2021). Looking at the study overall: The cohort included a few men and a couple of women between 18 and 49 years of age. Per donor, leukapheresis produced somewhere between about 0.9 and 9.5 billion PBMCs. Libraries were prepared and TCR repertoires were sequenced by different laboratories using diverse techniques, in order to increase sequencing depth and limit assay-specific biases. The study deeply sequenced blood TCR repertoires of about 5 healthy adults to estimate repertoire size and the extent of clonotype sharing between individuals. Results the study describes overall, beyond this receptor: Because the study included only a small number of donors, the genetic and exposure-history diversity represented was limited. Pairwise subsampling led to the expectation that sequencing depth would affect the degree of clonotype sharing among donors. Sampling was restricted to blood, and TCR repertoires in tissues likely differ from the TCR repertoires found in blood.

TCR CDR3 regions were amplified from genomic DNA by multiplex PCR using the deep immunoSEQ assay. Genomic DNA extracted from each cell subset was distributed evenly over all wells of several immunoSEQ 96-well plates, and each plate served as one replicate. For unsorted PBMC, each replicate PCR was loaded with about 280 ng genomic DNA, equivalent to roughly 31,000 T cell genomes. Unsorted PBMC genomic DNA was sequenced across ten immunoSEQ deep assay plates. Purified libraries were quantified with a Qubit 3.0 fluorometer, sized on a Bioanalyzer 2100, and re-quantified with the KAPA Library Quantification kit. A separate single-read 150-cycle Illumina NextSeq 550 flow cell was used to sequence each immunoSEQ 96-well plate. The authors' analysis ran thus. The immunoSEQ output contained only junctional sequences without quality scores, so filtering could not match that applied to full-length reads. To assign V/J genes and CDR3, sequences were annotated using PyIR, a Python wrapper for IgBLAST v1.9, with IMGT germline references. Any read was removed if the V/J assignment was weak (E-value above 1e-6), the CDR3 was missing, or the read contained stop codons, out-of-frame junctions, or ambiguous translated residues. V3J clonotypes were defined as sequences sharing the same inferred V gene, J gene, and CDR3 amino acid sequence. To compute the percentage overlap between repertoires, the number of shared unique clonotypes was divided by the size of the smaller repertoire. Three approaches were used to assess repertoire richness: RTK rarefaction, the Chao1 estimator, and Recon v2.1 estimates of unobserved clonotypes. TCRdb took this table from immuneACCESS and kept in-frame rearrangements with V and J called. Such tables lack part of the clones; where checked against another copy, unresolved V genes explain under half of the gap, and the rest is unexplained. V and J calls and clone size are copied from that table; D and trimming were computed from the DNA. Present in this sample are hundreds of thousands of clones, around 78% of which were seen just once. Around 11% of the sample is in the top ten clones.

In this sample, this clone turned up once. It has no known antigen specificity. No quality values exist for individual bases; no much larger clone is one base distant. There are 14 amino acids in the CDR3, from cysteine to phenylalanine inclusive. Just the 42-base CDR3 DNA is kept, in frame starting at base 1. V and J are truncated by 3 bases and 1 base respectively, leaving an intervening sequence of 8 bases. CDR1 MDHEN and CDR2 SYDVKM were looked up in the germline V gene. The donors were healthy, HIV-negative adults with no recently reported acute infections or vaccinations. Only Caucasian adults living in Nashville, Tennessee, USA were represented among the donors. For unsorted samples, some 90 million PBMCs were counted and genomic DNA was extracted with the QIAamp DNA Blood Mini kit. Blood was collected by leukapheresis, and PBMCs were isolated by Ficoll-Histopaque density gradient centrifugation and then cryopreserved in liquid nitrogen vapor phase.

The receptor comes from a woman aged 40 to 49 in good health. Some clones in this sample may be carry-over from other donors' samples. The rearranged chain carries TRBV28 and TRBJ2-3, with no reliable assignment of the D segment. Sequencing used PBMCs. The CDR3: CASSLLARTDTQYF. The sequence in DNA is TGTGCCAGCAGTTTGTTGGCCCGCACAGATACGCAGTATTTT.